The rows below give T cell receptor beta chains drawn from one sample of a study of low-dose radiotherapy and immunotherapy resistance in tumors. TCRdb re-analysed the reads in MiXCR, keeping a single row per CDR3 protein. The sample contains fewer than 90,000 distinct CDR3 sequences, 15% to 20% of which appear only once. Material: PBMCs, obtained before treatment. The receptors derive from a male donor with prostate cancer. Each CDR3 is given with its conserved first and last residue. D genes are given only for firm matches. Part of the rows lack a size; the others show once, few, many or a class for expanded clones.

d_gene: -; v_gene: TRBV20-1; j_gene: TRBJ1-5; abundance: -; CDR3nt: TGCAGTACGAAGATAAGTGGACCCCAGCATTTT; CDR3aa: CSTKISGPQHF
d_gene: -; v_gene: TRBV29-1; j_gene: TRBJ2-7; abundance: many; CDR3nt: TGCAGCGTTGAGGGGCAGGAGGGAGTGGAGCAGTACTTC; CDR3aa: CSVEGQEGVEQYF
d_gene: -; v_gene: TRBV23-1; j_gene: TRBJ2-7; abundance: many; CDR3nt: TGCGCCAGCAGTCCCACAGGCGCTGACAGGTTCTACTCCTACGAGCAGTACTTC; CDR3aa: CASSPTGADRFYSYEQYF
d_gene: TRBD2; v_gene: TRBV6-5; j_gene: TRBJ2-7; abundance: many; CDR3nt: TGTGCCAGCAGATCACTAGCGGGGGGGCTGAACGAGCAGTACTTC; CDR3aa: CASRSLAGGLNEQYF
d_gene: TRBD1; v_gene: TRBV19; j_gene: TRBJ2-2; abundance: many; CDR3nt: TGTGCCAGTAGTATAGTCCCCAGGGGGCCCGGGGAGCTGTTTTTT; CDR3aa: CASSIVPRGPGELFF
d_gene: TRBD1; v_gene: TRBV20-1; j_gene: TRBJ1-5; abundance: many; CDR3nt: TGCAGTGCTAGGCGCAGGACAGGGGGGAATCAGCCCCAGCATTTT; CDR3aa: CSARRRTGGNQPQHF
d_gene: -; v_gene: TRBV7-9; j_gene: TRBJ2-1; abundance: many; CDR3nt: TGTGCCAGCAGCGTCGGACTGAGCTCCTACAATGAGCAGTTCTTC; CDR3aa: CASSVGLSSYNEQFF
d_gene: TRBD1; v_gene: TRBV24-1; j_gene: TRBJ2-3; abundance: many; CDR3nt: TGTGCCACCAGTGACCGAGGACAGGGCACAGATACGCAGTATTTT; CDR3aa: CATSDRGQGTDTQYF
d_gene: TRBD1; v_gene: TRBV4-1; j_gene: TRBJ2-6; abundance: many; CDR3nt: TGCGCCAGCAGCCAAGATCTGGGGGCGACAGGGGGCTGGTCTGGGGCCAACGTCCTGACTTTC; CDR3aa: CASSQDLGATGGWSGANVLTF
d_gene: TRBD2; v_gene: TRBV4-2; j_gene: TRBJ2-5; abundance: -; CDR3nt: TGTGCCAGCAGCCAAGAGACTAGCACTCAAGAGACCCAGTACTTC; CDR3aa: CASSQETSTQETQYF
d_gene: -; v_gene: TRBV15; j_gene: TRBJ1-3; abundance: many; CDR3nt: TGTGCCACCAGGACCCCTGGAAACACCATATATTTT; CDR3aa: CATRTPGNTIYF
d_gene: TRBD2; v_gene: TRBV12-3/TRBV12-4; j_gene: TRBJ2-5; abundance: many; CDR3nt: TGTGCCAGCAGTTTCGGGGCAGGGAGGGGAGAAGAGACCCAGTACTTC; CDR3aa: CASSFGAGRGEETQYF
d_gene: TRBD1; v_gene: TRBV9; j_gene: TRBJ2-7; abundance: many; CDR3nt: TGTGCCAGCAGCCGGGGACAGGGGGCCTTCCCCTACGAGCAGTACTTC; CDR3aa: CASSRGQGAFPYEQYF
d_gene: TRBD1; v_gene: TRBV7-9; j_gene: TRBJ1-2; abundance: many; CDR3nt: TGTGCCAGCAGCTTGGGACAGGGCTACGGCTACACCTTC; CDR3aa: CASSLGQGYGYTF
d_gene: -; v_gene: TRBV30; j_gene: TRBJ1-2; abundance: few; CDR3nt: TGTGCCTGGAGTAGAAGGACAAGCTATGGCTACACCTTC; CDR3aa: CAWSRRTSYGYTF
d_gene: -; v_gene: TRBV24-1; j_gene: TRBJ2-1; abundance: many; CDR3nt: TGTGCCACCAGGAGTCGGGGTCGGAATGAGCAGTTCTTC; CDR3aa: CATRSRGRNEQFF
d_gene: -; v_gene: TRBV5-6; j_gene: TRBJ2-2; abundance: many; CDR3nt: TGTGCCAGCAGCTTGGCCCTACAATCCGGGGAGCTGTTTTTT; CDR3aa: CASSLALQSGELFF
d_gene: -; v_gene: TRBV4-1; j_gene: TRBJ1-2; abundance: many; CDR3nt: TGCGCCAGCAGCCAAGAACCCCGGGGTGGCTACACCTTC; CDR3aa: CASSQEPRGGYTF
d_gene: -; v_gene: TRBV7-2; j_gene: TRBJ2-5; abundance: many; CDR3nt: TGTGCCAGCAGCTTAGCCCGGGGAGGTTCTAATGCGGAGACCCAGTACTTC; CDR3aa: CASSLARGGSNAETQYF
d_gene: TRBD1; v_gene: TRBV20-1; j_gene: TRBJ2-5; abundance: many; CDR3nt: TGCAGCGGACAGGGGGGACCAGAGACCCAGTACTTC; CDR3aa: CSGQGGPETQYF
d_gene: TRBD1; v_gene: TRBV9; j_gene: TRBJ1-2; abundance: many; CDR3nt: TGTGCCAGCAGCAAACGGACAGGGGAGGACTATGGCTACACCTTC; CDR3aa: CASSKRTGEDYGYTF
d_gene: -; v_gene: TRBV29-1; j_gene: TRBJ2-1; abundance: many; CDR3nt: TGCAGCGTTGACCTTTTTGGTGGGGCTAACAATGAGCAGTTCTTC; CDR3aa: CSVDLFGGANNEQFF
d_gene: TRBD2; v_gene: TRBV12-3/TRBV12-4; j_gene: TRBJ2-7; abundance: many; CDR3nt: TGTGCCAGCAGTTCGGGGGGGGGGCAGACCTACGAGCAGTACTTC; CDR3aa: CASSSGGGQTYEQYF
d_gene: -; v_gene: TRBV7-2; j_gene: TRBJ2-5; abundance: many; CDR3nt: TGTGCCAGCAGCGTTGGGACTGCAGAGACCCAGTACTTC; CDR3aa: CASSVGTAETQYF
d_gene: -; v_gene: TRBV5-1; j_gene: TRBJ2-7; abundance: -; CDR3nt: -; CDR3aa: CASTNQTSMYLCASRGGLREQYF
d_gene: TRBD1; v_gene: TRBV19; j_gene: TRBJ1-1; abundance: few; CDR3nt: TGTGCCACCCGGACAGGGGAGAACACTGAAGCTTTCTTT; CDR3aa: CATRTGENTEAFF
d_gene: TRBD2; v_gene: TRBV6-5; j_gene: TRBJ2-1; abundance: many; CDR3nt: TGTGCCAGCAGTTACCCGACTAGCGGGGGACTCTACAATGAGCAGTTCTTC; CDR3aa: CASSYPTSGGLYNEQFF
d_gene: -; v_gene: TRBV25-1; j_gene: TRBJ2-6; abundance: many; CDR3nt: TGTGCCAGCAGTGATAGTTTAGGCAGCTCTGGGGCCAACGTCCTGACTTTC; CDR3aa: CASSDSLGSSGANVLTF
d_gene: -; v_gene: TRBV28; j_gene: TRBJ1-1; abundance: many; CDR3nt: TGTGCCAGCAGTTTATTGTCGGGGGCCTCGAACACTGAAGCTTTCTTT; CDR3aa: CASSLLSGASNTEAFF
d_gene: -; v_gene: TRBV6-2/TRBV6-3; j_gene: TRBJ2-7; abundance: many; CDR3nt: TGTGCCAGCAGTTACCCCCCCAGTGGGGCCTCCTACGAGCAGTACTTC; CDR3aa: CASSYPPSGASYEQYF
d_gene: -; v_gene: TRBV4-2; j_gene: TRBJ2-7; abundance: many; CDR3nt: TGTGCCAGCAGCCCCCAACGGGGACCAAACTCCTACGAGCAGTACTTC; CDR3aa: CASSPQRGPNSYEQYF
d_gene: -; v_gene: TRBV20-1; j_gene: TRBJ2-1; abundance: many; CDR3nt: TGCAGTGCTAGCGGCATGAGAGCGGAAACCTACAATGAGCAGTTCTTC; CDR3aa: CSASGMRAETYNEQFF
d_gene: TRBD1; v_gene: TRBV4-3; j_gene: TRBJ2-7; abundance: many; CDR3nt: TGCGCCAGCAGCCAAGCTACAGGGGGGTACGAGCAGTACTTC; CDR3aa: CASSQATGGYEQYF
d_gene: -; v_gene: TRBV2; j_gene: TRBJ2-1; abundance: many; CDR3nt: TGTGCCAGCAGTGAAGTGGCAGGGTACAATGAGCAGTTCTTC; CDR3aa: CASSEVAGYNEQFF
d_gene: -; v_gene: TRBV4-3; j_gene: TRBJ2-5; abundance: many; CDR3nt: TGCGCCAGCGCGGGGGCCAACGGAGAGACCCAGTACTTC; CDR3aa: CASAGANGETQYF
d_gene: -; v_gene: TRBV3-1; j_gene: TRBJ1-4; abundance: many; CDR3nt: TGTGCCAGCAGCCAAGATGGCAGATTAAATGAAAAACTGTTTTTT; CDR3aa: CASSQDGRLNEKLFF
d_gene: -; v_gene: TRBV7-2; j_gene: TRBJ1-4; abundance: many; CDR3nt: TGTGCCAGCAGCGACTCGGCATTGAGTGGGGGTGAAAAACTGTTTTTT; CDR3aa: CASSDSALSGGEKLFF
d_gene: TRBD2; v_gene: TRBV20-1; j_gene: TRBJ2-1; abundance: many; CDR3nt: TGCAGTGCTAGGACCGGGACTAGCGCTTACAATGAGCAGTTCTTC; CDR3aa: CSARTGTSAYNEQFF
d_gene: -; v_gene: TRBV29-1; j_gene: TRBJ2-7; abundance: many; CDR3nt: TGCAGCGTGGACGGGACCGACAGCTCCTACGAGCAGTACTTC; CDR3aa: CSVDGTDSSYEQYF
d_gene: -; v_gene: TRBV6-6; j_gene: TRBJ2-3; abundance: many; CDR3nt: TGTGCCAGCAGTTACTCGAGCACCACAGATACGCAGTATTTT; CDR3aa: CASSYSSTTDTQYF
d_gene: TRBD1; v_gene: TRBV5-1; j_gene: TRBJ2-2; abundance: many; CDR3nt: TGCGCCAGCAGCACGGACAGGGGAGCTTACACCGGGGAGCTGTTTTTT; CDR3aa: CASSTDRGAYTGELFF
d_gene: -; v_gene: TRBV5-1; j_gene: TRBJ1-1; abundance: many; CDR3nt: TGCGCCAGCAGCTCCCCGGACATCGGCTTAGGTGAAGCTTTCTTT; CDR3aa: CASSSPDIGLGEAFF
d_gene: -; v_gene: TRBV15; j_gene: TRBJ2-3; abundance: many; CDR3nt: TGTGCCACCAGCAGAGACAGCACAGATACGCAGTATTTT; CDR3aa: CATSRDSTDTQYF